Below, 31 T cell receptor beta chains from the same sample are listed, as sequenced in a study of identical twins. TCRdb re-analysed the 5' RACE reads in MiXCR, keeping a single row per CDR3 protein. Found here are 500,000 to 550,000 distinct CDR3 sequences, around 22% of them singletons; the top ten hold more than 0.4%. These data also formed part of another study, on yellow fever vaccine responses in identical twins.

Specimen: CD4+ T cells sorted from blood. These receptors all come from a woman aged 18-29 years in good health.

This clonotype was seen only a few times. This chain uses TRBV6-1 with TRBJ1-1; D gene uncertain. Trimming left V 6 bases short and J 0 bases short, with 17 bases between. CDR3 length: 16 residues. Germline loops: CDR1 MNHNS, CDR2 SASEGT. This CDR3 is CASSLTRARLNTEAFF. In nucleotides, the CDR3 is TGTGCCAGCAGCCTCACCCGGGCCAGATTGAACACTGAAGCTTTCTTT.

The CDR3 reads CASSLIPGQGNTEAFF. In DNA, the CDR3 is TGCGCCAGCAGCTTAATACCGGGACAGGGGAACACTGAAGCTTTCTTT. The rearrangement links TRBV5-1 to TRBJ1-1; TRBD1 matches 9 bases. Per germline, CDR1 SGHRS and CDR2 YFSETQ. CDR3 length: 16 residues. V gave up 2 bases and J gave up 1 base; unmatched junction bases: 6.

In DNA form, the CDR3 reads TGTGCCAGCAGTCCGCAGATAGCGGGGGTTAATGAGCAGTTCTTC. Amino acid sequence: CASSPQIAGVNEQFF. The chain combines TRBV12-3 or TRBV12-4 with TRBJ2-1; 9 positions match TRBD2. The CDR3 covers 15 residues. The V gene end was trimmed by 5 bases and the J gene end by 7 bases; junction bases not matched to a gene: 9.

The chain recombines TRBV24-1 with TRBJ2-1; D call uncertain. Looked up from germline, CDR1 is KGHDR and CDR2 is SFDVKD. The CDR3 is made up of 12 amino acids. The V end lost 4 bases, the J end lost 3 bases, and 3 bases lay between the germline ends. Here the CDR3 DNA reads TGTGCCACCAGTGAGGACTACAATGAGCAGTTCTTC. Translation: CATSEDYNEQFF.

This rearrangement joins TRBV6-5 to TRBJ1-1, with D hard to call. Trimming removed 0 bases from V and 5 bases from J, with 7 bases in between. CDR3 size: 13 residues. Germline loops: CDR1 MNHEY, CDR2 SVGAGI. As DNA, the CDR3 is TGTGCCAGCAGTTACTCGAAATCGACTGAAGCTTTCTTT. This codes for CASSYSKSTEAFF.

As regards this clonotype: Since no conserved phenylalanine or tryptophan closes the CDR3, a read error is the likely cause. The chain couples TRBV12-3 or TRBV12-4 to TRBJ2-1; 9 bases are a match to TRBD2. The CDR3 has 15 amino acids. V dropped 6 bases and J dropped 7; count of bases not matched to a gene: 10. This CDR3 reads CASSPGLAGMNEQFS. CDR3 bases: TGTGCCAGCAGCCCGGGGCTAGCGGGGATGAATGAGCAGTTCTCC.

This clonotype was counted only a few times. This chain uses TRBV6-1 with TRBJ2-1; D might be TRBD1 (7 bases). The V and J ends lost 7 bases and 6 bases respectively, with 16 bases between them. CDR3 size: 14 residues. The germline V gene encodes CDR1 MNHNS and CDR2 SASEGT. CDR3 region: CASTQGGKSNEQFF. The CDR3 bases are TGTGCCAGCACCCAGGGGGGTAAGAGCAATGAGCAGTTCTTC.

V gene TRBV5-1 combines with J gene TRBJ2-6; no clear D. Germline CDR1 SGHRS, CDR2 YFSETQ. The length of the CDR3 is 14 residues. V was trimmed by 5 bases and J by 3 bases, leaving 9 bases between them. DNA of the CDR3: TGCGCCAGCAGTCCGGACGGTGGGGCCAACGTCCTGACTTTC. Protein: CASSPDGGANVLTF. The full variable domain, rest sourced from reference TRBV5-1 and TRBJ2-6, is KAGVTQTPRYLIKTRGQQVTLSCSPISGHRSVSWYQQTPGQGLQFLFEYFSETQRNKGNFPGRFSGRQFSNSRSEMNVSTLELGDSALYLCASSPDGGANVLTFGAGSRLTVL.

This clonotype has just a few counts. V and J are TRBV5-1 and TRBJ2-7, with 7 bases fitting TRBD2. The J segment lost 5 bases and the V segment lost 3 bases, leaving 14 bases of the junction unmatched. Germline V CDR1 and CDR2: SGHRS, YFSETQ. This CDR3 is built from 16 residues. CDR3 region: CASSSLGGSGRNEQYF. CDR3 bases: TGCGCCAGCAGCTCCTTGGGGGGGTCAGGAAGAAACGAGCAGTACTTC.

The chain couples TRBV27 to TRBJ1-1; D uncertain. The CDR3 loop spans 13 amino acids. V dropped 5 bases and J dropped 4 bases, with 11 bases sitting between them. Germline V gene lookup returns CDR1 MNHEY and CDR2 SMNVEV (reference sequence). CDR3: CASSQTPVTEAFF. CDR3 DNA sequence: TGTGCCAGCAGTCAAACCCCGGTCACTGAAGCTTTCTTT.

The rearrangement joins TRBV27 to TRBJ2-7, with 12 bases matching TRBD2. Losses at the gene ends were 6 bases for V and 3 bases for J; bases not matched to a gene: 15. CDR1 and CDR2 from the germline V gene are MNHEY and SMNVEV (reference sequence). This CDR3 comprises 18 residues. Here the CDR3 reads CASSSRAPTTSGSYEQYF. Here the CDR3 DNA reads TGTGCCAGCAGCTCACGAGCCCCGACGACTAGCGGGAGCTACGAGCAGTACTTC.

This clonotype occurred a few times. J is TRBJ1-5 and V is TRBV28; D is uncertain. Germline lookup yields CDR1 MDHEN and CDR2 SYDVKM. Trimming shortened V by 6 bases and J by 6 bases, and 21 bases separated the two germline ends. This CDR3 spans 16 amino acids. The CDR3 reads CASSSKLRVFGQPQHF. DNA for the CDR3: TGTGCCAGCAGCTCCAAATTACGGGTGTTCGGTCAGCCCCAGCATTTT.

This clonotype was seen a few times. This chain connects TRBV6-5 to TRBJ2-3, with TRBD2 as a possible D gene (6 bases). CDR1 and CDR2 (germline): MNHEY, SVGAGI. The CDR3 is 19 amino acids. V dropped 0 bases and J dropped 2 bases, with 21 bases sitting between them. DNA for the CDR3: TGTGCCAGCAGTTACTCGATCTCGACGGGAGCGGGTGCCACAGATACGCAGTATTTT. Its translation is CASSYSISTGAGATDTQYF.

This chain links TRBV11-2 with TRBJ2-7; 9 bases are shared with TRBD2. Germline CDR1 SGHAT, CDR2 FQNNGV. The CDR3 consists of 14 residues. V lost 5 bases and J lost 4; bases outside the gene matches: 6. The chain's CDR3 is CASSISGGTYEQYV. DNA of the CDR3: TGTGCCAGCAGCATTAGCGGGGGCACATACGAGCAGTACGTC.

Only a few counts were recorded for this clonotype. The V call is TRBV28, the J call TRBJ2-7; unclear D gene. The CDR3 has 12 residues. With 3 bases removed from V and 4 bases from J, the gap between germline ends came to 7 bases. CDR1 is MDHEN, CDR2 SYDVKM, per germline. The CDR3 sequence is CASSFRGYEQYV. The CDR3 DNA sequence: TGTGCCAGCAGTTTTCGTGGTTACGAGCAGTACGTC.

The chain uses TRBV12-3 or TRBV12-4 and TRBJ2-3, with D perhaps TRBD1 or TRBD2 (7 bases each). The CDR3 has 15 amino acids. V lost 6 bases and J lost 3, with 16 bases in between. CDR3 nucleotides: TGTGCCAGCAGCGCACAGGGGACTATAACAGATACGCAGTATTTT. It encodes CASSAQGTITDTQYF.

This clonotype was detected a few times. The chain links TRBV28 to TRBJ1-3; a weak D match, TRBD1 (5 bases). V was cut by 7 bases and J by 5 bases, with 18 bases left in between. Germline loops: CDR1 MDHEN, CDR2 SYDVKM. The CDR3 runs to 15 residues. The CDR3 protein is CASTTTPPGRNTIYF. The CDR3 nucleotides read TGTGCCAGCACCACTACCCCCCCAGGGCGAAACACCATATATTTT.

This clonotype was seen a few times. The gene calls are TRBV7-2 and TRBJ2-1; D remains ambiguous. V was pared by 3 bases and J by 8 bases, with 5 bases between. The CDR3 extends over 11 amino acids. The V gene's germline CDR1 is SGHTA and CDR2 FQGNSA. The CDR3 DNA follows: TGTGCCAGCAGCTTTCTCGATGAGCAGTTCTTC. It translates to CASSFLDEQFF.

The chain has TRBV25-1 and TRBJ1-5, with unresolved D. Trimming removed 3 bases at V and 1 base at J, with 13 bases between. This CDR3 is built from 16 residues. Germline CDR1 reads MGHDK; CDR2 reads SYGVNS. The CDR3: CASSEGNDPSNQPQHF. The CDR3 nucleotides read TGTGCCAGCAGTGAGGGTAACGATCCGAGCAATCAGCCCCAGCATTTT. Filled out from reference TRBV25-1 and TRBJ1-5, the complete variable domain reads EADIYQTPRYLVIGTGKKITLECSQTMGHDKMYWYQQDPGMELHLIHYSYGVNSTEKGDLSSESTVSRIRTEHFPLTLESARPSHTSQYLCASSEGNDPSNQPQHFGDGTRLSIL.

This rearrangement joins TRBV3-1 to TRBJ1-6; 7 bases are shared with TRBD1. This CDR3 region has 15 residues. Germline trimming cut 0 bases from V and 10 bases from J; bases unmatched to any gene: 6. Germline lookup yields CDR1 LGHDT and CDR2 YNNKEL (reference sequence). The CDR3 spells CASSQEGTAGSPLHF. The CDR3 coding sequence is TGTGCCAGCAGCCAAGAAGGGACAGCAGGATCACCCCTCCACTTT.

V usage is TRBV10-3 and J usage is TRBJ2-5; the D is unclear. Trimming left V 2 bases short and J 1 base short, with 8 bases between. The CDR3 covers 14 residues. Germline-derived CDR1 and CDR2 are ENHRY and SYGVKD. CDR3 in DNA: TGTGCCATCAGTGAGGCCCGGACCCAAGAGACCCAGTACTTC. This encodes CAISEARTQETQYF.

A few counts support this clonotype. The rearrangement links TRBV12-3 or TRBV12-4 to TRBJ2-1; 8 nucleotides line up with TRBD2. This CDR3 is built from 17 residues. With V trimmed by 5 bases and J by 1 base, 10 bases remained unmatched. The CDR3 sequence is CASSRIGLADSYNEQFF. In DNA, the CDR3 is TGTGCCAGCAGTCGGATTGGACTAGCTGATTCCTACAATGAGCAGTTCTTC.

CDR3 DNA: TGTGCCAGCAGCACCCCCGGGGGGGGAGAGACCCAGTACTTC. The encoded protein is CASSTPGGGETQYF. V usage is TRBV5-4 and J usage is TRBJ2-5; the match to TRBD2 covers 8 bases. The CDR3 runs to 14 residues. Germline V gene data show CDR1 as SGHNT and CDR2 as YYREEE (reference sequence). The V gene end was trimmed by 4 bases and the J gene end by 4 bases; junction bases not matched to a gene: 6.

In its sample, this clonotype was seen a few times. The rearrangement links TRBV5-1 to TRBJ1-2; the match to TRBD1 covers 10 bases. The CDR3 has 18 amino acids. The V segment lost 4 bases and the J segment 1 base; nucleotides outside the gene matches: 13. From germline, CDR1 is SGHRS and CDR2 YFSETQ. Written as DNA, the CDR3 is TGCGCCAGCAGCATAATCGGACAGGGGGGTAATCTTAACTATGGCTACACCTTC. The encoded protein is CASSIIGQGGNLNYGYTF.

This clonotype was counted only a few times. The chain links TRBV20-1 to TRBJ2-7; the match to TRBD2 covers 12 bases. V lost 0 bases to trimming and J lost 3 bases; unmatched junction nucleotides: 3. Germline V gene sequence: CDR1 DFQATT, CDR2 SNEGSKA (reference sequence). This CDR3 has 15 residues. The CDR3 protein is CSAREGTSGFYEQYF. The CDR3 bases are TGCAGTGCTAGAGAAGGGACTAGCGGGTTCTACGAGCAGTACTTC.

This clonotype was found a few times. The chain is built from TRBV5-1 and TRBJ1-6; no firm D call. The V gene lost 0 bases and the J gene lost 9 bases, with 10 bases spanning the gap. The CDR3 consists of 14 residues. Germline CDR1 SGHRS, CDR2 YFSETQ. CDR3 DNA sequence: TGCGCCAGCAGCTTGGGGGAGAAGGGTTCACCCCTCCACTTT. Protein: CASSLGEKGSPLHF.

This clonotype has more than one count but fewer than ten. V and J are TRBV5-6 and TRBJ2-1; D is possibly TRBD1 (5 bases). The CDR3 loop spans 14 amino acids. Between the trimmed V and J ends, which lost 4 bases and 4 bases, there was a span of 12 bases. Germline V gene sequence: CDR1 SGHDT, CDR2 YYEEEE. This chain's CDR3 is CASSPDRTYNEQFF. CDR3 nucleotide sequence: TGTGCCAGCAGCCCAGACAGAACTTACAATGAGCAGTTCTTC.

The sample holds a few counts of this clonotype. The chain uses TRBV6-5 and TRBJ2-6; D ambiguous. The CDR3 is 16 amino acids. Germline V gene lookup returns CDR1 MNHEY and CDR2 SVGAGI. V was trimmed by 0 bases and J by 0 bases, leaving 6 bases between them. CDR3 coding DNA: TGTGCCAGCAGTTACTCGGAGATCTCTGGGGCCAACGTCCTGACTTTC. This encodes CASSYSEISGANVLTF.

The rearrangement links TRBV11-2 to TRBJ2-7; either TRBD1 or TRBD2 may supply D (6 bases each). Looked up from germline, CDR1 is SGHAT and CDR2 is FQNNGV. The CDR3 has 13 residues. V was clipped by 7 bases and J by 7 bases, with 17 bases between them. CDR3 residues: CASKPGEVGEQYF. The CDR3 region has the DNA TGTGCCAGCAAGCCAGGGGAGGTTGGGGAGCAGTACTTC. Supplemented by reference TRBV11-2 and TRBJ2-7, the full variable domain reads EAGVAQSPRYKIIEKRQSVAFWCNPISGHATLYWYQQILGQGPKLLIQFQNNGVVDDSQLPKDRFSAERLKGVDSTLKIQPAKLEDSAVYLCASKPGEVGEQYFGPGTRLTVT.

This clonotype came up a few times. The genes are TRBV7-9 and TRBJ1-1; D is possibly TRBD1 (5 bases). V dropped 5 bases and J dropped 5 bases, with 15 bases sitting between them. CDR3 length: 14 amino acids. Germline V lookup: CDR1 SEHNR, CDR2 FQNEAQ (reference sequence). CDR3 amino acids: CASSLGAMGTEAFF. For the CDR3, the DNA is TGTGCCAGCAGCCTAGGGGCGATGGGGACTGAAGCTTTCTTT. The entire variable domain, with the rest obtained from reference TRBV7-9 and TRBJ1-1, is as follows: DTGVSQNPRHKITKRGQNVTFRCDPISEHNRLYWYRQTLGQGPEFLTYFQNEAQLEKSRLLSDRFSAERPKGSFSTLEIQRTEQGDSAMYLCASSLGAMGTEAFFGQGTRLTVV.

This chain joins TRBV20-1 and TRBJ2-2, with 7 bases that match TRBD1. The V gene's germline CDR1 is DFQATT and CDR2 SNEGSKA (reference sequence). V lost 6 bases and J lost 5; bases outside the gene matches: 9. This CDR3 is built from 14 residues. CDR3 amino acids: CSAGTGARTGELFF. In DNA form, the CDR3 reads TGCAGTGCAGGCACAGGGGCGAGGACCGGGGAGCTGTTTTTT.